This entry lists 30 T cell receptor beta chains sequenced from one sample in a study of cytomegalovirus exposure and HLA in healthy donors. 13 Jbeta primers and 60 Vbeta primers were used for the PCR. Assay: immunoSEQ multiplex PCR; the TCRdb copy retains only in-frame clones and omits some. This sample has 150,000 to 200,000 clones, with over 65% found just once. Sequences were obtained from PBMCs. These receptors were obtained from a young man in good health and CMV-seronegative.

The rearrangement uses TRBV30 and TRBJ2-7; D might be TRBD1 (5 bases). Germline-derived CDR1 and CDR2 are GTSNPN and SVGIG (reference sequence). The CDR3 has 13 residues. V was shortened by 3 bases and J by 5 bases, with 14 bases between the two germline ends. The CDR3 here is CAWRRQQSHEQYF. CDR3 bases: TGTGCCTGGAGACGACAGCAATCCCACGAGCAGTACTTC.

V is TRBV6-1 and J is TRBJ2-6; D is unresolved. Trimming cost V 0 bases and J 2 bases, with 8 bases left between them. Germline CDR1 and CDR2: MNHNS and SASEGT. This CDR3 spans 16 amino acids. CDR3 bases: TGTGCCAGCAGTGAAGCGGCCCCAACTGGGGCCAACGTCCTGACTTTC. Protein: CASSEAAPTGANVLTF.

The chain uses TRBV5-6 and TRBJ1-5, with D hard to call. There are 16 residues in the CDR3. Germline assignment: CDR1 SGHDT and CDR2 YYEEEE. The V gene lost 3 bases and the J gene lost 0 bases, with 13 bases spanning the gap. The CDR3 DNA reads TGTGCCAGCAGCTACTCGGGAGGCTATAGCAATCAGCCCCAGCATTTT. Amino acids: CASSYSGGYSNQPQHF.

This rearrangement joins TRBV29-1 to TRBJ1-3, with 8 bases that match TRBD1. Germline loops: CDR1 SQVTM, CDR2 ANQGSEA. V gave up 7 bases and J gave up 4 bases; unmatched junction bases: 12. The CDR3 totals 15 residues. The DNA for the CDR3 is TGCAGCGCAGGATCGGGACAGGCGACAGGAAACACCATATATTTT. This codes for CSAGSGQATGNTIYF.

The CDR3 loop is CASSFRGTEAFF. CDR3 DNA: TGTGCCAGTAGTTTCAGGGGCACTGAAGCTTTCTTT. V is TRBV19 and J is TRBJ1-1; possible D gene TRBD1, 6 bases. The CDR3 extends over 12 amino acids. V shed 5 bases and J shed 4 bases, with 8 bases lying between them. Germline V gene lookup returns CDR1 LNHDA and CDR2 SQIVND (reference sequence).

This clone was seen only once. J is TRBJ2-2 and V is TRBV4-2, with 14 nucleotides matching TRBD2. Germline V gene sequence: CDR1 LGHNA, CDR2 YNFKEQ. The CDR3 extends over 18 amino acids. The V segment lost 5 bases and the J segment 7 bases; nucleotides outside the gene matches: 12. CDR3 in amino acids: CASSAQTSGGALGGELFF. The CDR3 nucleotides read TGTGCCAGCAGCGCCCAGACTAGCGGGGGGGCCTTAGGCGGGGAGCTGTTTTTT.

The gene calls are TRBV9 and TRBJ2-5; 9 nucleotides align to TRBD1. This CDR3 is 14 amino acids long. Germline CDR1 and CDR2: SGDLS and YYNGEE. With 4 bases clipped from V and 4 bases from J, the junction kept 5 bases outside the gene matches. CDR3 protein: CASSPQQGAETQYF. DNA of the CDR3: TGTGCCAGCAGCCCCCAACAGGGGGCAGAGACCCAGTACTTC.

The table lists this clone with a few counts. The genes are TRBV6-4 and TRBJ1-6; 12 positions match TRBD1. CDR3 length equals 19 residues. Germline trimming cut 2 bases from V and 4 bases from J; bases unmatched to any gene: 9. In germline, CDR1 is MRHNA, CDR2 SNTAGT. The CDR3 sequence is CASSDGTGGEVEYNSPLHF. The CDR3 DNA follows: TGTGCCAGCAGTGACGGGACAGGGGGCGAAGTGGAGTATAATTCACCCCTCCACTTT.

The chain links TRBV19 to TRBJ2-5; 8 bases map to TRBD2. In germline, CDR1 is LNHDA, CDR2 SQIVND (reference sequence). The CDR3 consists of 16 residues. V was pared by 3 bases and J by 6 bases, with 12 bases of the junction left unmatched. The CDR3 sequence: CASSMLPAGGRKTQYF. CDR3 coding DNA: TGTGCCAGTAGTATGCTCCCCGCGGGGGGAAGGAAGACCCAGTACTTC.

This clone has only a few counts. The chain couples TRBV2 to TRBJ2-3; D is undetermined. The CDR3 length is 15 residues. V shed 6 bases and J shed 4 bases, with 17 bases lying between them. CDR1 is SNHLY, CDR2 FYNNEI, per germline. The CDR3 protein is CASSAVTGISDTQYF. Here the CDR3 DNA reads TGTGCCAGCAGCGCCGTTACCGGTATCTCAGATACGCAGTATTTT.

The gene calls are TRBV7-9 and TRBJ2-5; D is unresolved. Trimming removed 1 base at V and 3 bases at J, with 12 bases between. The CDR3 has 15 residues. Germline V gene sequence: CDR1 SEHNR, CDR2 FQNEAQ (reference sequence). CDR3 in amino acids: CASSLGGQVKETQYF. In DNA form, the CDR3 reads TGTGCCAGCAGCTTAGGTGGCCAGGTCAAAGAGACCCAGTACTTC.

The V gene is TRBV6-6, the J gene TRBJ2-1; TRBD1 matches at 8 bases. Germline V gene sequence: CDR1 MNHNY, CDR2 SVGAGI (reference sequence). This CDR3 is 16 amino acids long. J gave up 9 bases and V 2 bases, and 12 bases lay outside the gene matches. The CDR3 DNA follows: TGTGCCAGCAGTTACCACCCAAGACAGGGGATTCGTGAGCAGTTCTTC. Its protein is CASSYHPRQGIREQFF.

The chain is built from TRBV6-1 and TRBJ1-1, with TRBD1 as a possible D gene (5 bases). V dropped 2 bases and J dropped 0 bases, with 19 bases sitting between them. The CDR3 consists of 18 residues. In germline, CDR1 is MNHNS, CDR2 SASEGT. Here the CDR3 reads CASSELSGGGLMNTEAFF. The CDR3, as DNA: TGTGCCAGCAGTGAACTTTCCGGGGGGGGATTGATGAACACTGAAGCTTTCTTT.

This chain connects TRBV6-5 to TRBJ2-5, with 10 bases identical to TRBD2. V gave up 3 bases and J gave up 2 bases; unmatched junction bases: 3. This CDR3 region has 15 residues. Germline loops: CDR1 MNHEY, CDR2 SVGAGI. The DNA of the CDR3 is TGTGCCAGCAGTTATTCTAGCGGGAGTCAAGAGACCCAGTACTTC. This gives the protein CASSYSSGSQETQYF.

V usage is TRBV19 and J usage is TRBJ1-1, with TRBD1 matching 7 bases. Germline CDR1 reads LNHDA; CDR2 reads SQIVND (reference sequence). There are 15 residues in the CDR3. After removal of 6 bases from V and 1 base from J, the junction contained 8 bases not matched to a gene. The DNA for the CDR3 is TGTGCCAGTAGCTTCGACAGGGCCCGGAACACTGAAGCTTTCTTT. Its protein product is CASSFDRARNTEAFF. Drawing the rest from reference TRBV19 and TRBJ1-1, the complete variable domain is DGGITQSPKYLFRKEGQNVTLSCEQNLNHDAMYWYRQDPGQGLRLIYYSQIVNDFQKGDIAEGYSVSREKKESFPLTVTSAQKNPTAFYLCASSFDRARNTEAFFGQGTRLTVV.

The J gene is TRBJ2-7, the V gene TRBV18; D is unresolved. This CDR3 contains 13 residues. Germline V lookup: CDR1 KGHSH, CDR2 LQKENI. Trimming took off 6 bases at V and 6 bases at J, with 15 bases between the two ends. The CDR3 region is CASSSRGGSEQYF. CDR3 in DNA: TGTGCCAGCTCCAGCAGAGGTGGAAGCGAGCAGTACTTC. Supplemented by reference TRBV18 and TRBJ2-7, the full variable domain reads NAGVMQNPRHLVRRRGQEARLRCSPMKGHSHVYWYRQLPEEGLKFMVYLQKENIIDESGMPKERFSAEFPKEGPSILRIQQVVRGDSAAYFCASSSRGGSEQYFGPGTRLTVT.

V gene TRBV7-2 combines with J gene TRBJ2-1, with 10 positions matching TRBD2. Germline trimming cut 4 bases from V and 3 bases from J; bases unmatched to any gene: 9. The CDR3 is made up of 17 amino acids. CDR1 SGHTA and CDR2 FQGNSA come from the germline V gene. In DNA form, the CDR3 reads TGTGCCAGCAGCTCTTCTATACTAGCGGGGAACTACAATGAGCAGTTCTTC. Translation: CASSSSILAGNYNEQFF.

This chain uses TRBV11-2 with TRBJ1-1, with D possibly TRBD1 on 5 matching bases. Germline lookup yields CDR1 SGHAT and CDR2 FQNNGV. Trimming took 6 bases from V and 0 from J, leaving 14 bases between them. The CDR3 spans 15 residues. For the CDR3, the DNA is TGTGCCAGCAGTTCAGTAAGACAGATGAACACTGAAGCTTTCTTT. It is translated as CASSSVRQMNTEAFF.

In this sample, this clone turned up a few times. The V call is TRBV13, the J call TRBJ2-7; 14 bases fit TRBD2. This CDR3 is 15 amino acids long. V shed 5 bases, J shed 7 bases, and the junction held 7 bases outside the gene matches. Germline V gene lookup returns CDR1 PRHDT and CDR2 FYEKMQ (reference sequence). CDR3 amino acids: CASSGGLAGVYEQYF. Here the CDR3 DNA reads TGTGCCAGCAGCGGGGGACTAGCGGGAGTTTATGAGCAGTACTTC.

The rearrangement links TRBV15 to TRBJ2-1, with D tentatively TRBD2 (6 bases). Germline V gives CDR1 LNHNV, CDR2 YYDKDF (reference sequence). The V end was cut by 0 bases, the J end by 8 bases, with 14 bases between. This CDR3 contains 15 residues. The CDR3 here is CATSRDPGGADEQFF. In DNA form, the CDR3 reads TGTGCCACCAGCAGAGATCCAGGCGGGGCCGATGAGCAGTTCTTC.

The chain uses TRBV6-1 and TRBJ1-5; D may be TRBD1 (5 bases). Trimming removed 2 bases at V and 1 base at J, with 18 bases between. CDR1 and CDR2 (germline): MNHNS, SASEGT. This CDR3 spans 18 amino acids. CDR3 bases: TGTGCCAGCAGTGAATTCCCCACAAGGGGTGGGAGCAATCAGCCCCAGCATTTT. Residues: CASSEFPTRGGSNQPQHF.

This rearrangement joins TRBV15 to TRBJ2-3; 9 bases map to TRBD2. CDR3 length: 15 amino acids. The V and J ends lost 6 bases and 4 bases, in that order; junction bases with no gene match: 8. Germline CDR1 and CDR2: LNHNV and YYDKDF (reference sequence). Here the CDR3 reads CATSGLAGRPDTQYF. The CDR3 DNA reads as TGTGCCACCAGTGGGCTAGCGGGGCGTCCAGATACGCAGTATTTT.

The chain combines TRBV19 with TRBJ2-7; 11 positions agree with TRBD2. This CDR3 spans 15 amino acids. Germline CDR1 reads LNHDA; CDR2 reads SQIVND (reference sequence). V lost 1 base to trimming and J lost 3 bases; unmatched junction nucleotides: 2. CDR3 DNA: TGTGCCAGTAGTATAGCTAGCGGGGGGTTCTACGAGCAGTACTTC. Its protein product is CASSIASGGFYEQYF.

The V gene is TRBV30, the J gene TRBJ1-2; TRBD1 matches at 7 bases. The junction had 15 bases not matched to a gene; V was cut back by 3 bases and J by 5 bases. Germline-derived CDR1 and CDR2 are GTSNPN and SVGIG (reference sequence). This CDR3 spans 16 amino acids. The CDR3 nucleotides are TGTGCCTGGAGGCCAGGGGCGGGGACAGCTAGTTATGGCTACACCTTC. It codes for CAWRPGAGTASYGYTF.

CDR3 amino acids: CASSLFYQQETQYF. The CDR3 DNA reads as TGTGCCAGCAGCTTGTTTTATCAGCAAGAGACCCAGTACTTC. The V call is TRBV5-6, the J call TRBJ2-5; D is unresolved. The CDR3 runs 14 residues. Trimming removed 1 base at V and 2 bases at J, with 9 bases between. The germline gives CDR1 SGHDT, CDR2 YYEEEE.

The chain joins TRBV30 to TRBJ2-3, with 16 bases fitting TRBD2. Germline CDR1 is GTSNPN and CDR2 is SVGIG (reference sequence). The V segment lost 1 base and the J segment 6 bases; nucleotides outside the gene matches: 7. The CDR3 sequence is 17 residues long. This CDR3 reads CAWSAGTSGGVRDTQYF. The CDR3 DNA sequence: TGTGCCTGGAGTGCCGGGACTAGCGGGGGGGTCCGCGATACGCAGTATTTT.

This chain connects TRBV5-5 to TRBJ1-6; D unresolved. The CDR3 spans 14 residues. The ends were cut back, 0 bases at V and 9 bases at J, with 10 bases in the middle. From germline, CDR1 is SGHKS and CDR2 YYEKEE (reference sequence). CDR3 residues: CASSLVLGGSPLHF. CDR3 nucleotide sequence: TGTGCCAGCAGCTTGGTGCTCGGAGGTTCACCCCTCCACTTT.

CDR3 region: CASRLTGTYGYTF. CDR3 DNA: TGTGCCAGCAGGTTGACAGGGACCTATGGCTACACCTTC. The chain is built from TRBV27 and TRBJ1-2, with 7 bases lining up with TRBD1. This CDR3 region has 13 residues. With V trimmed by 6 bases and J by 4 bases, 5 bases remained unmatched. Germline loops: CDR1 MNHEY, CDR2 SMNVEV (reference sequence).

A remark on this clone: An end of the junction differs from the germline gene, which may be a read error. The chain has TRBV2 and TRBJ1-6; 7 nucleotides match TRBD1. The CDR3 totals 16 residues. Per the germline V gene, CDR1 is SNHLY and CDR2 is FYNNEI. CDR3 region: CASTEQGGWYNSPLHF. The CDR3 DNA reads TGTGCCAGCACTGAACAAGGGGGCTGGTATAATTCACCCCTCCACTTT.

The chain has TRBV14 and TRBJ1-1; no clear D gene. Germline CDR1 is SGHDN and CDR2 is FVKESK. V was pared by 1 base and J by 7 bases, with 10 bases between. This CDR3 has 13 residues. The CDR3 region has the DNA TGTGCCAGCAGCCAAGTTGCAGGATGTGAAGCTTTCTTT. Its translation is CASSQVAGCEAFF.